These 24 T cell receptor beta chains were sequenced from one sample in a study of blood T cell repertoires in COVID-19. Libraries were prepared by immunoSEQ multiplex PCR; TCRdb keeps only in-frame clonotypes and omits some of them. The sample carries some 300,000 clones, about nine tenths recorded once. Sequenced: PBMCs or T cells enriched from blood (not recorded which). The receptors were gathered from a woman in her 30s who had recovered from COVID-19.

This clone was counted between two and nine times. The chain carries TRBV5-1 and TRBJ1-1, with 7 bases identical to TRBD1. V lost 1 base to trimming and J lost 4 bases; unmatched junction nucleotides: 16. CDR1 and CDR2 (germline): SGHRS, YFSETQ. The CDR3 runs to 18 residues. CDR3 amino acids: CASSLITGTATGGTEAFF. The CDR3 bases are TGCGCCAGCAGCTTGATTACCGGGACAGCAACGGGCGGCACTGAAGCTTTCTTT. The entire variable domain, with the rest obtained from reference TRBV5-1 and TRBJ1-1, is as follows: KAGVTQTPRYLIKTRGQQVTLSCSPISGHRSVSWYQQTPGQGLQFLFEYFSETQRNKGNFPGRFSGRQFSNSRSEMNVSTLELGDSALYLCASSLITGTATGGTEAFFGQGTRLTVV.

The chain links TRBV9 to TRBJ2-7; TRBD2 is a possible D gene (6 bases). Per germline, CDR1 SGDLS and CDR2 YYNGEE. This CDR3 region has 15 residues. V shed 3 bases and J shed 2 bases, with 15 bases lying between them. This chain's CDR3 is CASSAGESSTYEQYF. The CDR3 nucleotides are TGTGCCAGCAGCGCGGGGGAGAGCTCAACCTACGAGCAGTACTTC.

The V call is TRBV2, the J call TRBJ1-1; tentative D call: TRBD1 (6 bases). CDR3 length: 14 residues. Trimming cost V 8 bases and J 0 bases, with 13 bases left between them. The germline V gene has CDR1 SNHLY and CDR2 FYNNEI. For the CDR3, the DNA is TGTGCCAGCGGAGTACAGGGATTGAACACTGAAGCTTTCTTT. Its protein is CASGVQGLNTEAFF.

V and J are TRBV7-3 and TRBJ2-3, with D possibly matching TRBD2 (6 bases). The V gene's germline CDR1 is SGHTA and CDR2 FQGTGA. There are 12 residues in the CDR3. Trimming shortened V by 1 base and J by 14 bases, and 13 bases separated the two germline ends. The CDR3 reads CASSLKGGLAYF. The CDR3 DNA sequence: TGTGCCAGCAGCTTAAAAGGAGGGCTTGCGTATTTT. The whole variable domain, filled in from reference TRBV7-3 and TRBJ2-3, reads GAGVSQTPSNKVTEKGKYVELRCDPISGHTALYWYRQSLGQGPEFLIYFQGTGAADDSGLPNDRFFAVRPEGSVSTLKIQRTERGDSAVYLCASSLKGGLAYFGPGTRLTVL.

The chain couples TRBV19 to TRBJ2-3, with TRBD2 matching over 11 bases. The CDR3 consists of 16 residues. Per the germline V gene, CDR1 is LNHDA and CDR2 is SQIVND (reference sequence). With V trimmed by 5 bases and J by 2 bases, 6 bases remained unmatched. The CDR3 nucleotides read TGTGCCAGTAGTCCCCCGGGACTAGCGGTCACAGATACGCAGTATTTT. As protein: CASSPPGLAVTDTQYF.

The CDR3 protein is CAWSVPPKFWGQILTIYF. CDR3 sequence (DNA): TGTGCCTGGAGTGTACCCCCCAAATTCTGGGGGCAGATTTTGACCATATATTTT. This chain joins TRBV30 and TRBJ1-3; D is perhaps TRBD1 (6 bases). V lost 0 bases, J lost 10 bases, and 28 bases lay in between. This CDR3 contains 18 residues. The germline V gene has CDR1 GTSNPN and CDR2 SVGIG (reference sequence).

The rearrangement uses TRBV18 and TRBJ2-2; 13 bases map to TRBD2. V trimming: 3 bases; J trimming: 6 bases; junction bases outside the gene matches: 16. The CDR3 is 20 residues long. From germline, CDR1 is KGHSH and CDR2 LQKENI. The CDR3 DNA follows: TGTGCCAGCTCACCCCCGGGACTAGCGGGAACTTCATGGCAGGCCGGGGAGCTGTTTTTT. Its protein is CASSPPGLAGTSWQAGELFF.

The chain combines TRBV5-1 with TRBJ2-2; TRBD2 matches at 10 bases. The CDR3 has 16 residues. V shed 0 bases, J shed 7 bases, and the junction held 6 bases outside the gene matches. CDR1 is SGHRS and CDR2 is YFSETQ in the germline V gene. The CDR3 nucleotides read TGCGCCAGCAGCTTGGTAACGGGACTAGCGAGCGGGGAGCTGTTTTTT. Translated, it gives CASSLVTGLASGELFF.

V and J are TRBV6-1 and TRBJ1-2; 7 nucleotides agree with TRBD1. Germline V gene sequence: CDR1 MNHNS, CDR2 SASEGT. With V trimmed by 2 bases and J by 4 bases, 7 bases remained unmatched. CDR3 size: 15 residues. CDR3 DNA sequence: TGTGCCAGCAGTGAACGACAGGGTTGGAGCTATGGCTACACCTTC. This gives the protein CASSERQGWSYGYTF.

The chain recombines TRBV18 with TRBJ1-4, with TRBD1 matching 7 bases. From germline, CDR1 is KGHSH and CDR2 LQKENI. The V gene end was trimmed by 4 bases and the J gene end by 2 bases; junction bases not matched to a gene: 7. The CDR3 totals 16 residues. The CDR3 is CASSLRTGDTNEKLFF. The CDR3 DNA reads TGTGCCAGCTCACTTCGAACAGGGGATACTAATGAAAAACTGTTTTTT.

The genes are TRBV9 and TRBJ1-1; the match to TRBD1 covers 8 bases. V was clipped by 1 base and J by 6 bases; unmatched bases: 5. This CDR3 has 14 amino acids. In germline, CDR1 is SGDLS, CDR2 YYNGEE. In DNA, the CDR3 is TGTGCCAGCAGCGTACAGACAGGGGTGGCTGAAGCTTTCTTT. It encodes CASSVQTGVAEAFF.

The V and J genes are TRBV4-1 and TRBJ1-1; the match to TRBD1 covers 8 bases. The CDR3 is made up of 16 amino acids. From germline, CDR1 is MGHRA and CDR2 YSYEKL. V dropped 3 bases and J dropped 1; count of bases not matched to a gene: 7. Here the CDR3 reads CASSHRGDRSNTEAFF. The CDR3 DNA sequence: TGCGCCAGCAGCCACCGAGGGGACAGGTCGAACACTGAAGCTTTCTTT.

The CDR3 DNA reads TGTGCCAGCAGCTTCGGGACAGGGGTTGGCTACACCTTC. This encodes CASSFGTGVGYTF. This sequence joins TRBV7-9 and TRBJ1-2; 10 nucleotides agree with TRBD1. The CDR3 length is 13 residues. Per the germline V gene, CDR1 is SEHNR and CDR2 is FQNEAQ (reference sequence). V was pared by 3 bases and J by 7 bases, with 2 bases of the junction left unmatched.

A note on this clone: Other nucleotide sequences in the sample specify the same CDR3. V is TRBV18 and J is TRBJ1-6; weak D call: TRBD1 (6 bases). Germline loops: CDR1 KGHSH, CDR2 LQKENI. The V end lost 3 bases, the J end lost 5 bases, and 8 bases lay between the germline ends. The CDR3 totals 14 residues. The CDR3 loop is CASSPRTDNSPLHF. CDR3 bases: TGTGCCAGCTCACCGAGGACAGATAATTCACCCCTCCACTTT.

Points on this clone: At one boundary the junction diverges from the germline segment, which might be a read error. This chain uses TRBV13 with TRBJ2-3, with D unclear. The CDR3 is 12 amino acids. Germline CDR1 reads PRHDT; CDR2 reads FYEKMQ (reference sequence). The CDR3 region has the DNA TGTGCCAGCAGCTTAGAGGCCAACCGCCCGGGTTTT. Its protein product is CASSLEANRPGF.

The genes are TRBV27 and TRBJ1-5; no definite D call. The V gene lost 2 bases and the J gene lost 5 bases, with 7 bases spanning the gap. Germline CDR1 and CDR2: MNHEY and SMNVEV (reference sequence). The length of the CDR3 is 13 residues. The CDR3 DNA follows: TGTGCCAGCAGTTTAAGAGAGGATCAGCCCCAGCATTTT. It specifies CASSLREDQPQHF.

V is TRBV5-8 and J is TRBJ2-7; D not resolved. This CDR3 region has 14 residues. Germline CDR1 is SGHTS and CDR2 is YDEGEE. The V and J ends lost 0 bases and 6 bases respectively, with 13 bases between them. The CDR3 DNA is TGTGCCAGCAGCTTGGACGCCCAGGTTGGCGAGCAGTACTTC. It yields the protein CASSLDAQVGEQYF.

The gene calls are TRBV29-1 and TRBJ2-3; D not resolved. Germline CDR1 is SQVTM and CDR2 is ANQGSEA. The CDR3 length is 11 residues. V dropped 7 bases and J dropped 4 bases, with 9 bases sitting between them. The DNA for the CDR3 is TGCAGCGCTCGGTTGGCAGATACGCAGTATTTT. It is translated as CSARLADTQYF.

The chain carries TRBV4-3 and TRBJ1-1, with a possible D match to TRBD1 (5 bases). The CDR3 has 14 amino acids. The V gene lost 2 bases and the J gene lost 5 bases, with 12 bases spanning the gap. Per the germline V gene, CDR1 is LGHNA and CDR2 is YSLEER. For the CDR3, the DNA is TGCGCCAGCAGCCAACAGCAACAGGCAACTGAAGCTTTCTTT. This sequence encodes CASSQQQQATEAFF.

The rearrangement links TRBV27 to TRBJ1-4; no reliable D call. CDR1 is MNHEY, CDR2 SMNVEV, per germline (reference sequence). The CDR3 has 18 amino acids. V lost 5 bases to trimming and J lost 2 bases, with 21 bases between them. The CDR3: CASSPSSEGSWTNEKLFF. CDR3 bases: TGTGCCAGCAGTCCTAGCTCTGAAGGGTCCTGGACTAATGAAAAACTGTTTTTT. Full variable domain (remainder filled in from reference TRBV27 and TRBJ1-4): EAQVTQNPRYLITVTGKKLTVTCSQNMNHEYMSWYRQDPGLGLRQIYYSMNVEVTDKGDVPEGYKVSRKEKRNFPLILESPSPNQTSLYFCASSPSSEGSWTNEKLFFGSGTQLSVL.

The chain joins TRBV25-1 to TRBJ1-1; no clear D gene. There are 13 residues in the CDR3. Germline V gene sequence: CDR1 MGHDK, CDR2 SYGVNS. V dropped 6 bases and J dropped 2 bases, with 10 bases sitting between them. The CDR3 nucleotides are TGTGCCAGCAGAATGGGCCCTAACACTGAAGCTTTCTTT. It is translated as CASRMGPNTEAFF.

The V call is TRBV9, the J call TRBJ2-7; TRBD2 matches 9 bases. This CDR3 region has 16 residues. Germline CDR1 is SGDLS and CDR2 is YYNGEE. After removal of 4 bases from V and 4 bases from J, the junction contained 12 bases not matched to a gene. The CDR3 protein is CASSTRGASGNYEQYF. In DNA form, the CDR3 reads TGTGCCAGCAGCACCCGTGGGGCTAGCGGGAATTACGAGCAGTACTTC.

This chain joins TRBV3-1 (or the pseudogene TRBV3-2) and TRBJ1-2, with TRBD1 matching 8 bases. From germline, CDR1 is LGHDT and CDR2 YNNKEL (reference sequence). The V gene end was trimmed by 0 bases and the J gene end by 3 bases; junction bases not matched to a gene: 6. This CDR3 has 16 residues. The CDR3 loop reads CASSQDSEDRDYGYTF. Written as DNA, the CDR3 is TGTGCCAGCAGCCAAGATTCTGAGGACAGGGACTATGGCTACACCTTC.

The chain is built from TRBV28 and TRBJ1-2; 8 bases agree with TRBD1. Germline assignment: CDR1 MDHEN and CDR2 SYDVKM. This CDR3 is 16 amino acids long. Trimming removed 5 bases from V and 6 bases from J; junction bases left unmatched: 14. The CDR3 here is CASSLGQEALRNGYTF. The CDR3 region has the DNA TGTGCCAGCAGTCTGGGACAGGAGGCGCTACGAAATGGCTACACCTTC.